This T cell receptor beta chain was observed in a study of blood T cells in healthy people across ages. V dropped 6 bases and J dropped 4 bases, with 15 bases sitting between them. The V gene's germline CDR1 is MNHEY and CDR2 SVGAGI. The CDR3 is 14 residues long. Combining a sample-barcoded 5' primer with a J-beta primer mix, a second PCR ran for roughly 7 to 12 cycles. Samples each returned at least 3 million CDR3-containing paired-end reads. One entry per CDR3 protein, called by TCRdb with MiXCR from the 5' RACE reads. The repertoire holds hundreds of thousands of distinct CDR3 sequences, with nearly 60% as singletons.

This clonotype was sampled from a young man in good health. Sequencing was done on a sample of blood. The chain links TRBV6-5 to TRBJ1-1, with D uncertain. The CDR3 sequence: CASSPTRHGTEAFF. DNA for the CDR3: TGTGCCAGCAGCCCCACAAGGCACGGCACTGAAGCTTTCTTT.